The present T cell receptor (beta chain) was sequenced within a study of beta chain features in type 1 diabetes. Study conclusions and caveats: For Type 1 diabetes patients, all four CD4+ subsets carried TCRB CDR3s that were moderately but significantly shorter.

The purity of all sorted populations exceeded 95%. There are 14 residues in the CDR3. In germline, CDR1 is ENHRY, CDR2 SYGVKD. V shed 7 bases and J 4 bases; nucleotides not matched to a gene: 6. This clone was counted between two and nine times. The antigen is not known. The authors reverse transcribed all of the isolated RNA, so sequencing captured expressed TCRB transcripts. Several million reads were obtained on average from naive, central memory and regulatory T cell samples. Profiling relied on immunoSEQ multiplex PCR, and the TCRdb table lists in-frame clones only, not all of them. The sample lists some 360,000 clones; around 10% were seen once.

The chain recombines TRBV10-3 with TRBJ2-1, with 8 bases that match TRBD2. The receptor's source is a young man with type 1 diabetes. The sample was central memory CD4+ T cells from blood. Here the CDR3 reads CAINSGLGYNEQFF. CDR3 nucleotide sequence: TGTGCCATCAATTCGGGACTAGGGTACAATGAGCAGTTCTTC.